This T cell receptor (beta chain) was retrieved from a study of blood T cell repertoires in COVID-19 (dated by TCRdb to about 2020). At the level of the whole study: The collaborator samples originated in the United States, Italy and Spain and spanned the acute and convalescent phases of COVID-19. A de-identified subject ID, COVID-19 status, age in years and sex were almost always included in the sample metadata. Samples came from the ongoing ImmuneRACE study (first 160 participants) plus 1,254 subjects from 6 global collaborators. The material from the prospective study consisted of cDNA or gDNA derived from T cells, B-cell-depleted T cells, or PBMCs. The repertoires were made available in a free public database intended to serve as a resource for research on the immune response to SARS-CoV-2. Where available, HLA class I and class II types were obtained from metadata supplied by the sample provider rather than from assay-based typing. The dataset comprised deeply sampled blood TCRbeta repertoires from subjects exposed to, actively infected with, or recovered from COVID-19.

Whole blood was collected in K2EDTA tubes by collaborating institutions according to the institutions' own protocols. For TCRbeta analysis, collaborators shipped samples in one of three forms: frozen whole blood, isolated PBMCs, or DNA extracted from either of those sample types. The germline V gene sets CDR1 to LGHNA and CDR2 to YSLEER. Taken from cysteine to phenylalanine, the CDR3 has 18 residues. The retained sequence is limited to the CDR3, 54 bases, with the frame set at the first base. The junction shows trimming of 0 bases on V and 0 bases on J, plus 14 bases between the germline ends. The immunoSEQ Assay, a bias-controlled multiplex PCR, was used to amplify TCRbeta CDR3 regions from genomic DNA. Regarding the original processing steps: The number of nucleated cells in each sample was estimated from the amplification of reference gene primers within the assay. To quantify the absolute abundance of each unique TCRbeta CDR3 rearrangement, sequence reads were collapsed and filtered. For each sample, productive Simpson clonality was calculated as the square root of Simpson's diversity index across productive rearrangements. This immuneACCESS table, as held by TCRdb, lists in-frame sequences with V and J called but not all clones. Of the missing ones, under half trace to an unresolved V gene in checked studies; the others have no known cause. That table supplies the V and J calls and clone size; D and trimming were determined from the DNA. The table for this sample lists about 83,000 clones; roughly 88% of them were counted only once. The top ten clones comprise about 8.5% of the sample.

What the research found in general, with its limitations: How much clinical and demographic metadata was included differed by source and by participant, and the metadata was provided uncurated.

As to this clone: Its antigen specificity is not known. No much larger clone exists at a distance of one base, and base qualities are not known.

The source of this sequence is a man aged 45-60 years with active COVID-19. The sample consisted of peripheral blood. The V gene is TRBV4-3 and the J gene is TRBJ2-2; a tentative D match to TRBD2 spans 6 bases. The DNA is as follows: TGCGCCAGCAGCCAAGAGGGCAGGAGGGGCCCGAACACCGGGGAGCTGTTTTTT. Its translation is CASSQEGRRGPNTGELFF.